Detailed here is one T cell receptor (beta chain). Its antigen is unknown. This record belongs to a study of radiotherapy plus CTLA-4 blockade in lung cancer. Study-level information: Overall, 18% of patients showed an objective response, while 31% attained disease control.

This table comes from immunoSEQ multiplex PCR, and its TCRdb copy is limited to in-frame clones, with some not included. The table shows roughly 86,000 clones, with over 80% occurring only once. This CDR3 spans 14 amino acids. CDR1 is KGHSH and CDR2 is LQKENI in the germline V gene. Trimming shortened V by 6 bases and J by 5 bases, and 16 bases separated the two germline ends. CTLA-4 blockade with ipilimumab, together with focal radiation, was given to patients with chemo-refractory metastatic non-small-cell lung cancer. Study conclusions and caveats: Increased serum interferon-beta after radiation also reportedly predicted response strongly. Once radiotherapy plus ipilimumab had been given, TCR clones derived from tumor expanded in blood.

V is TRBV18 and J is TRBJ1-1, with D perhaps TRBD1 (6 bases). The source was peripheral blood, collected from a patient treated with radiotherapy plus ipilimumab. This receptor was taken from a human donor with non-small cell lung cancer who had stable disease on radiotherapy plus ipilimumab. The CDR3: CASSPGAGRTEAFF. Here the CDR3 DNA reads TGTGCCAGCTCCCCGGGGGCAGGACGGACTGAAGCTTTCTTT. The whole variable domain, remainder taken from reference TRBV18 and TRBJ1-1, is NAGVMQNPRHLVRRRGQEARLRCSPMKGHSHVYWYRQLPEEGLKFMVYLQKENIIDESGMPKERFSAEFPKEGPSILRIQQVVRGDSAAYFCASSPGAGRTEAFFGQGTRLTVV.